These 23 T cell receptor beta chains were all obtained from the same sample, sequenced in a study of T cells in Graves' hyperthyroidism and ophthalmopathy. RNA transcripts served as the template for amplifying TCR beta CDR3 regions. A first-round RT-PCR of the TCR CDR3 used the HTBI primer set. TCRdb re-called the multiplex PCR reads through MiXCR, storing one row per CDR3 protein. The repertoire holds a few hundred thousand distinct CDR3 sequences, about an eighth seen once, with about 17% in the top ten. The sequencing input was blood. The source is a woman younger than 30 with Graves' hyperthyroidism.

This clonotype was observed at least ten times. The chain carries TRBV7-2 and TRBJ2-7; D gene uncertain. In germline, CDR1 is SGHTA, CDR2 FQGNSA. This CDR3 contains 15 residues. Trimming left V 0 bases short and J 0 bases short, with 9 bases between. CDR3 bases: TGTGCCAGCAGCTTAGCTCTGGTAAGCTCCTACGAGCAGTACGTC. This gives the protein CASSLALVSSYEQYV.

This clonotype was recorded at least ten times. The chain is built from TRBV20-1 and TRBJ1-1; the D gene is possibly TRBD1 (5 bases). CDR1 is DFQATT and CDR2 is SNEGSKA in the germline V gene (reference sequence). This CDR3 is built from 12 residues. V lost 3 bases, J lost 1 base, and 6 bases lay in between. Written as DNA, the CDR3 is TGCAGTGCTAGGGGGCCGAACACTGAAGCTTTCTTT. This gives the protein CSARGPNTEAFF.

This clonotype was picked up many times. The rearrangement links TRBV7-8 to TRBJ1-5, with D perhaps matching TRBD1 (6 bases). With 0 bases removed from V and 4 bases from J, the gap between germline ends came to 7 bases. The CDR3 sequence is 14 residues long. The germline V gene encodes CDR1 SGHVS and CDR2 FQNEAQ. The CDR3 loop reads CASSLARGNQPQHF. CDR3 bases: TGTGCCAGCAGCTTAGCCAGGGGAAATCAGCCCCAGCATTTT.

Regarding this clonotype: Just one base apart from a much larger clone, this may be a read error. The rearrangement links TRBV6-5 to TRBJ1-1, with D possibly being TRBD1 (5 bases). Germline assignment: CDR1 MNHEY and CDR2 SVGAGI. The CDR3 runs to 14 residues. In DNA form, the CDR3 reads TGTGCCAGCTCCTGGGGCGGGGGTATGACTGGAGCTTTCTTT. This gives the protein CASSWGGGMTGAFF.

V usage is TRBV6-2 or TRBV6-3 and J usage is TRBJ1-1; D not certain. The CDR3 spans 15 residues. CDR1 and CDR2 (germline): MNHEY, SVGEGT. With 5 bases removed from V and 1 base from J, the gap between germline ends came to 14 bases. This CDR3 reads CASSPWGSRNTEAFF. CDR3 DNA: TGTGCCAGCAGTCCGTGGGGAAGCCGGAACACTGAAGCTTTCTTT.

Points on this clonotype: A read error is possible here, since a much larger clone lies one base away. CDR3 coding DNA: TGTTCCACCAGTGATTCTGACTCGAGGACAGATACGCAGTATTTT. Residues: CSTSDSDSRTDTQYF. The chain uses TRBV24-1 and TRBJ2-3; D is undetermined. The germline V gene has CDR1 KGHDR and CDR2 SFDVKD. This CDR3 has 15 residues.

The chain has TRBV20-1 and TRBJ2-2, with D unclear. The CDR3 spans 13 residues. Germline V gives CDR1 DFQATT, CDR2 SNEGSKA (reference sequence). V lost 4 bases and J 3 bases, leaving 9 bases between the germline ends. The CDR3 DNA follows: TGCAGTGCTACAAGCAGCGACACCGGGGAGCTGTTTTTT. Its protein product is CSATSSDTGELFF.

In its sample, this clonotype was seen a few times. The chain links TRBV7-9 to TRBJ2-3; D call uncertain. Germline V gene lookup returns CDR1 SEHNR and CDR2 FQNEAQ (reference sequence). The CDR3 runs to 13 residues. V was shortened by 3 bases and J by 3 bases, with 7 bases between the two germline ends. CDR3 protein: CASSFPVTDTQYF. CDR3 nucleotide sequence: TGTGCCAGCAGCTTTCCGGTTACAGATACGCAGTATTTT.

This clonotype was seen more than once but under ten times. This chain uses TRBV9 with TRBJ2-2; D is perhaps TRBD2 (5 bases). The germline V and J ends were trimmed by 2 bases and 4 bases, with 6 bases remaining between them. Germline V gene data show CDR1 as SGDLS and CDR2 as YYNGEE. This CDR3 contains 13 residues. The CDR3 DNA sequence: TGTGCCAGCAGCGTTGAGGGCACCGGGGAGCTGTTTTTT. Translation: CASSVEGTGELFF.

V usage is TRBV18 and J usage is TRBJ2-6; a possible D gene is TRBD1 (6 bases). The V end lost 3 bases, the J end lost 3 bases, and 18 bases lay between the germline ends. Germline V gene sequence: CDR1 KGHSH, CDR2 LQKENI. The CDR3 totals 18 residues. CDR3 amino acids: CASSPPPRQALGANVLTF. CDR3 nucleotide sequence: TGTGCCAGCTCACCTCCTCCCCGACAGGCCCTTGGGGCCAACGTCCTGACTTTC.

This clonotype showed up many times. The V call is TRBV27, the J call TRBJ2-1; the D gene is possibly TRBD2 (6 bases). The CDR3 has 14 residues. Germline V CDR1 and CDR2: MNHEY, SMNVEV (reference sequence). V lost 10 bases to trimming and J lost 5 bases, with 18 bases between them. The CDR3, as DNA: TGTGCCACCAGACCCCTCCCTAGCGACAATGAGCAGTTCTTC. Translating gives CATRPLPSDNEQFF.

The rearrangement uses TRBV12-3 or TRBV12-4 and TRBJ2-1, with D uncertain. V lost 6 bases to trimming and J lost 2 bases, with 8 bases between them. This CDR3 is built from 13 residues. The CDR3 reads CASSKSTYNEQFF. The DNA for the CDR3 is TGTGCCAGCAGCAAGTCCACCTACAATGAGCAGTTCTTC.

Concerning this clonotype itself: A single base separates this from a much larger clone, so it may be a read error. This rearrangement joins TRBV10-3 to TRBJ2-1; TRBD2 aligns across 11 bases. The V gene's germline CDR1 is ENHRY and CDR2 SYGVKD. The CDR3 is made up of 20 amino acids. The V gene end was trimmed by 4 bases and the J gene end by 2 bases; junction bases not matched to a gene: 16. The CDR3 sequence is CAISAGGGLAELEAYNEQFF. The CDR3 bases are TGTGCCATCAGTGCAGGGGGGGGACTAGCGGAACTTGAAGCCTACAATGAGCAGTTCTTC.

The chain carries TRBV7-9 and TRBJ2-1, with D possibly TRBD2 on 6 matching bases. Germline V gene data show CDR1 as SEHNR and CDR2 as FQNEAQ (reference sequence). This CDR3 contains 16 residues. Trimming shortened V by 6 bases and J by 5 bases, and 20 bases separated the two germline ends. CDR3 residues: CASRSSGASAHNEQFF. The CDR3 DNA reads TGTGCCAGCAGGTCAAGTGGGGCTAGCGCACACAATGAGCAGTTCTTC. The variable domain in full, completed from reference TRBV7-9 and TRBJ2-1, reads DTGVSQNPRHKITKRGQNVTFRCDPISEHNRLYWYRQTLGQGPEFLTYFQNEAQLEKSRLLSDRFSAERPKGSFSTLEIQRTEQGDSAMYLCASRSSGASAHNEQFFGPGTRLTVL.

This clonotype was seen only a few times. This rearrangement joins TRBV6-5 to TRBJ1-1; D not certain. Germline CDR1 and CDR2: MNHEY and SVGAGI. V lost 0 bases and J lost 1, with 9 bases in between. The CDR3 sequence is 15 residues long. As DNA, the CDR3 is TGTGCCAGCAGTTACTCCGAAATGGGGAACACTGAAGCTTTCTTT. It translates to CASSYSEMGNTEAFF.

This clonotype occurred a few times. This chain joins TRBV6-4 and TRBJ2-2; 8 bases are a match to TRBD1. From germline, CDR1 is MRHNA and CDR2 SNTAGT. Trimming at V came to 10 bases and at J to 0 bases, leaving 4 bases not matched to a gene. The CDR3 consists of 14 residues. The CDR3 DNA follows: TGTGCCACACGGACAGGGTCGAACACCGGGGAGCTGTTTTTT. This gives the protein CATRTGSNTGELFF.

This clonotype was counted ten times or more. J is TRBJ2-1 and V is TRBV12-5, with 11 positions matching TRBD1. V lost 2 bases and J lost 5; bases outside the gene matches: 5. The CDR3 has 16 amino acids. CDR1 is LGHNT and CDR2 is FRNRAP in the germline V gene. The CDR3 coding sequence is TGTGCTAGTGGTTTGACGGGACAGGGGGGCGACAATGAGCAGTTCTTC. This translates into CASGLTGQGGDNEQFF.

This chain joins TRBV6-1 and TRBJ2-7; 10 bases are a match to TRBD1. J lost 4 bases, V lost 5 bases, and 8 bases had no gene match. The germline CDR1 and CDR2 sequences are MNHNS and SASEGT. The length of the CDR3 is 15 residues. CDR3 bases: TGTGCCAGCAGTCAAACCGGACAGGGGGAATACGAGCAGTACGTC. This gives the protein CASSQTGQGEYEQYV.

As to this clonotype: A much bigger clone sits one base away, suggesting this may be a read error. This chain's CDR3 is CASSQGGINADTQYF. For the CDR3, the DNA is TGTGCCAGCAGCCAAGGCGGGATTAACGCAGATACGCAGTATTTT. The chain links TRBV3-1 to TRBJ2-3; TRBD2 might be the D (6 bases). Germline assignment: CDR1 LGHDT and CDR2 YNNKEL (reference sequence). Trimming cost V 1 base and J 4 bases, with 12 bases left between them. The CDR3 covers 15 residues.

This clonotype showed up just a few times. The gene calls are TRBV20-1 and TRBJ2-4, with D perhaps matching TRBD2 (6 bases). V shed 3 bases and J shed 8 bases, with 17 bases lying between them. The CDR3 is made up of 14 amino acids. The germline gives CDR1 DFQATT, CDR2 SNEGSKA (reference sequence). The CDR3 nucleotides are TGCAGTGCTAGTCCCCAGGCCCCGGGGGACATTCAGTACTTC. Encoded protein: CSASPQAPGDIQYF.

This sequence joins TRBV20-1 and TRBJ2-5; D might be TRBD2 (5 bases). Germline V gives CDR1 DFQATT, CDR2 SNEGSKA (reference sequence). Between the trimmed V and J ends, which lost 2 bases and 1 base, there was a span of 14 bases. The CDR3 contains 15 residues. The CDR3 DNA is TGCAGTGCTAGAATGGGCGGGCCTCTCCAAGAGACCCAGTACTTC. This gives the protein CSARMGGPLQETQYF.

The gene calls are TRBV29-1 and TRBJ2-1; 8 bases match TRBD2. The CDR3 spans 15 residues. Germline CDR1 SQVTM, CDR2 ANQGSEA. The ends lost 4 bases at V and 5 bases at J; junction bases unmatched: 10. CDR3 in DNA: TGCAGCGTTGTGGGGGTCGGGACTAGGGACAATGAGCAGTTCTTC. It encodes CSVVGVGTRDNEQFF.

The chain uses TRBV7-8 and TRBJ2-3; TRBD2 aligns across 7 bases. Germline CDR1 is SGHVS and CDR2 is FQNEAQ. Losses at the gene ends were 2 bases for V and 2 bases for J; bases not matched to a gene: 19. The CDR3 length is 20 residues. CDR3 bases: TGTGCCAGCAGCTTACGGGGCCGCATCTATGACGGGGGGACCACAGATACGCAGTATTTT. It codes for CASSLRGRIYDGGTTDTQYF.